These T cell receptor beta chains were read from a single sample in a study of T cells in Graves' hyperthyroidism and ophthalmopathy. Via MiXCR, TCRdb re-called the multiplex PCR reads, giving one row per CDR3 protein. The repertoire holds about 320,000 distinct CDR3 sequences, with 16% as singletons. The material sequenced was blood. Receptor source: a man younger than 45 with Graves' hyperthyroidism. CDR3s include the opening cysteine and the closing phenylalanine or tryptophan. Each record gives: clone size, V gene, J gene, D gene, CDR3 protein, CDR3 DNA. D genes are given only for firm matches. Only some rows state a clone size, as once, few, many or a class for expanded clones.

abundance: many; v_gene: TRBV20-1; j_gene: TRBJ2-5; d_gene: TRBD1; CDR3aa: CSARARTGRETQYF; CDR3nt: TGCAGTGCTAGAGCCCGGACAGGGCGAGAGACCCAGTACTTC
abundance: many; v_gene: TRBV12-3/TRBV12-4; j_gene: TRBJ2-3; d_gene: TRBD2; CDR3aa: CASNQGGTDTQYF; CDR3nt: TGTGCCAGCAACCAGGGAGGGACAGATACGCAGTATTTT
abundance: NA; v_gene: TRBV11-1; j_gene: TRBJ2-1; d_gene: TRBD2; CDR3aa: CASSRSSSGRYNEQFF; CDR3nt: TGTGCCAGCAGCCGATCTAGTAGCGGGAGGTACAATGAGCAGTTCTTC
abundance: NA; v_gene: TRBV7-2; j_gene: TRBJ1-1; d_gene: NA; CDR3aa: CASSQTLGIADAFF; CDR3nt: TGTGCCAGCAGCCAGACTTTAGGTATCGCTGACGCTTTCTTT
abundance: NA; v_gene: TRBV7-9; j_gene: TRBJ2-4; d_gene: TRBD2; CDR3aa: CASSLGVGLAGVKNIQYF; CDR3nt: TGTGCCAGCAGCTTAGGAGTGGGACTAGCGGGAGTCAAAAACATTCAGTACTTC
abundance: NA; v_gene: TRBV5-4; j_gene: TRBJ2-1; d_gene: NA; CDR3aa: CASSPQAVNEQFF; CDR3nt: TGTGCCAGCAGCCCCCAAGCGGTTAATGAGCAGTTCTTC
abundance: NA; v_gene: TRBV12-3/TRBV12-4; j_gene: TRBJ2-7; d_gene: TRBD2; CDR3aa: CASSLTSGFYEQYF; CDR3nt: TGTGCCAGCAGCCTTACTAGCGGATTCTACGAGCAGTACTTC
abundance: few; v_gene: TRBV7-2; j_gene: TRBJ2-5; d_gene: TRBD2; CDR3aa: CASSARRGETQYF; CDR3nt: TGTGCCAGCAGCGCCCGGCGGGGGGAGACCCAGTACTTC
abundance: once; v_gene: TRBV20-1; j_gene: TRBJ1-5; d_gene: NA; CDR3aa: CSARKGGPNQPQHF; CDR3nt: TGCAGTGCTCGGAAGGGAGGCCCCAATCAGCCCCAGCATTTT
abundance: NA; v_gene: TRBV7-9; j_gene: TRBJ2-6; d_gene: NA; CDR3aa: CATYRESTGANVLTF; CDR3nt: TGTGCCACTTACAGGGAAAGTACTGGGGCCAACGTCCTGACTTTC
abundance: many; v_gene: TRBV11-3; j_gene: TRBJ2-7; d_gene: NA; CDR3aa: CASSPHARGASYEQYF; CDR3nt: TGTGCCAGCAGCCCGCACGCCAGGGGGGCTTCCTACGAGCAGTACTTC
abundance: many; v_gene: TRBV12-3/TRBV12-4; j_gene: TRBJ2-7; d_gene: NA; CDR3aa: CASSLAGDYEQYF; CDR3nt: TGTGCCAGCAGTTTAGCAGGGGACTACGAGCAGTACTTC
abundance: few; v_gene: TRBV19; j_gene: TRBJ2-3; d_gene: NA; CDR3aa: CASTPGVYPTDTQYF; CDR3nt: TGTGCCAGTACCCCGGGTGTTTACCCCACAGATACGCAGTATTTT
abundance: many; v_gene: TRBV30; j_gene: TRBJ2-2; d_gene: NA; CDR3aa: CACSRTVNTGELFF; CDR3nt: TGTGCCTGCTCCCGGACTGTGAACACCGGGGAGCTGTTTTTT
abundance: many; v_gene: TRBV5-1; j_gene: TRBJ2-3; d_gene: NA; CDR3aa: CASSQESPDTQYF; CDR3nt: TGCGCCAGCAGCCAGGAGTCCCCCGATACGCAGTATTTT
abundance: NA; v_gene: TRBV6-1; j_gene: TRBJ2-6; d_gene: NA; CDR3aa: CASSEAGDGSGANVLTF; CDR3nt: TGTGCCAGCAGTGAAGCGGGGGACGGCTCTGGGGCCAACGTCCTGACTTTC
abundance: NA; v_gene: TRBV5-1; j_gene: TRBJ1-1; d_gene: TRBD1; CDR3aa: CASSFTGAEAFF; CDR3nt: TGCGCCAGCAGCTTTACAGGGGCTGAAGCTTTCTTT
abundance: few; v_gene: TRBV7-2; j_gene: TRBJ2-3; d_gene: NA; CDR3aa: CASSLLAFGRDTQYF; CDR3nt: TGTGCCAGCAGCTTACTAGCGTTCGGCCGGGATACGCAGTATTTT
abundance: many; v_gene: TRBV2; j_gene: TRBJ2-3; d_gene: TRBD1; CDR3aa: CASSGQAARDTQYF; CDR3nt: TGTGCCAGCAGCGGACAGGCGGCTCGGGATACGCAGTATTTT
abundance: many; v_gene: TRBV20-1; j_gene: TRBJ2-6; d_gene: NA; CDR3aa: CSARSSGANVLTF; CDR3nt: TGCAGTGCTAGATCATCTGGGGCCAACGTCCTGACTTTC
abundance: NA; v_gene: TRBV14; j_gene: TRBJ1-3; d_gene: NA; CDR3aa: CASSQSLGNVGNTIYF; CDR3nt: TGTGCCAGCAGCCAAAGTCTAGGGAACGTTGGAAACACCATATATTTT
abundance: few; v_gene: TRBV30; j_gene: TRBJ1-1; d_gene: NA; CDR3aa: CAWSHSGPMNAFF; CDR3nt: TGTGCCTGGAGTCATTCGGGACCGATGAATGCTTTCTTT
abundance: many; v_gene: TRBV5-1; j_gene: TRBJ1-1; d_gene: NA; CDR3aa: CASSLTGNTEAFF; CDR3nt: TGTGCCAGCAGTCTCACAGGGAACACTGAAGCTTTCTTT